The 28 T cell receptor beta chains in this list originate from one sample, sequenced in a study of cytomegalovirus exposure and HLA in healthy donors. This PCR relied on a set of 60 Vbeta primers and 13 Jbeta primers. TCRdb's table, derived via immunoSEQ multiplex PCR, lists solely in-frame clones and lacks some. The sample table sets out approximately 130,000 clones. The sample taken for sequencing was PBMCs. The receptors derive from a woman aged 60 to 75 in good health and CMV-seronegative.

CDR3 nucleotides: TGTGCCAGCACCAGCGGGGGGGAGTACAATGAGCAGTTCTTC. Translating it yields CASTSGGEYNEQFF. The chain has TRBV28 and TRBJ2-1, with TRBD2 matching 10 bases. J lost 4 bases, V lost 7 bases, and 4 bases had no gene match. Germline V gene lookup returns CDR1 MDHEN and CDR2 SYDVKM. The CDR3 is 14 residues long.

J is TRBJ1-5 and V is TRBV6-5; 7 bases match TRBD1. V dropped 9 bases and J dropped 3; count of bases not matched to a gene: 11. Germline loops: CDR1 MNHEY, CDR2 SVGAGI. The CDR3 length is 15 residues. The CDR3 spells CASRAQGVTNQPQHF. CDR3 in DNA: TGTGCCAGTAGAGCCCAGGGGGTCACCAATCAGCCCCAGCATTTT.

The J gene is TRBJ1-4, the V gene TRBV5-1; 9 bases line up with TRBD1. Germline V gene lookup returns CDR1 SGHRS and CDR2 YFSETQ. Trimming removed 1 base from V and 5 bases from J; junction bases left unmatched: 3. The CDR3 covers 15 residues. The CDR3 nucleotides read TGCGCCAGCAGCTTGAGAGGACAGGGGAATGAAAAACTGTTTTTT. As protein: CASSLRGQGNEKLFF.

J is TRBJ2-6 and V is TRBV19; D is unresolved. Trimming left V 5 bases short and J 0 bases short, with 14 bases between. Germline CDR1 is LNHDA and CDR2 is SQIVND (reference sequence). The CDR3 runs to 17 residues. CDR3 protein: CASSAQAMSSGANVLTF. The CDR3 DNA reads TGTGCCAGTAGTGCGCAGGCGATGAGCTCTGGGGCCAACGTCCTGACTTTC.

Worth noting for this clone: The same CDR3 also results from other DNA sequences found in this sample. J is TRBJ2-3 and V is TRBV5-1; D is unclear. Trimming took off 0 bases at V and 1 base at J, with 6 bases between the two ends. The CDR3 is 14 residues long. Per the germline V gene, CDR1 is SGHRS and CDR2 is YFSETQ. The CDR3: CASSLDRGTDTQYF. The CDR3 DNA reads TGCGCCAGCAGCTTGGACCGGGGCACAGATACGCAGTATTTT.

J is TRBJ2-7 and V is TRBV12-5; 9 bases fit TRBD1. The CDR3 consists of 15 residues. The V gene end was trimmed by 5 bases and the J gene end by 5 bases; junction bases not matched to a gene: 10. The germline CDR1 and CDR2 sequences are LGHNT and FRNRAP. For the CDR3, the DNA is TGTGCTAGTGGTACCTCTTTCGACAGGGGGAACGAGCAGTACTTC. This codes for CASGTSFDRGNEQYF.

The chain joins TRBV2 to TRBJ1-1; 7 bases map to TRBD1. Losses at the gene ends were 6 bases for V and 2 bases for J; bases not matched to a gene: 3. The CDR3 is 13 amino acids. Germline V gives CDR1 SNHLY, CDR2 FYNNEI. The CDR3 DNA reads as TGTGCCAGCAGAGACAGGGAAAACACTGAAGCTTTCTTT. Its protein product is CASRDRENTEAFF. Drawing the rest from reference TRBV2 and TRBJ1-1, the complete variable domain is EPEVTQTPSHQVTQMGQEVILRCVPISNHLYFYWYRQILGQKVEFLVSFYNNEISEKSEIFDDQFSVERPDGSNFTLKIRSTKLEDSAMYFCASRDRENTEAFFGQGTRLTVV.

CDR3 protein: CASKRTREETQYF. The CDR3 region has the DNA TGTGCCAGCAAAAGGACTAGAGAAGAGACCCAGTACTTC. The rearrangement uses TRBV2 and TRBJ2-5; 7 bases are a match to TRBD2. The J segment lost 3 bases and the V segment lost 7 bases, leaving 5 bases of the junction unmatched. Germline assignment: CDR1 SNHLY and CDR2 FYNNEI. The length of the CDR3 is 13 residues.

The chain is built from TRBV29-1 and TRBJ1-2; possibly TRBD1 for D (5 bases). Germline assignment: CDR1 SQVTM and CDR2 ANQGSEA. The CDR3 covers 12 residues. Trimming left V 7 bases short and J 1 base short, with 10 bases between. In DNA, the CDR3 is TGCAGCGGTACTCAGGGTAACTATGGCTACACCTTC. Amino acid sequence: CSGTQGNYGYTF.

This chain uses TRBV5-1 with TRBJ2-1, with 8 bases that match TRBD2. This CDR3 is built from 18 residues. Trimming took 1 base from V and 0 from J; bases not matched to a gene: 9. Germline assignment: CDR1 SGHRS and CDR2 YFSETQ. The CDR3 coding sequence is TGCGCCAGCAGCTTGTCTTCGGTACGGGGGGGCTCCTACAATGAGCAGTTCTTC. Protein product: CASSLSSVRGGSYNEQFF.

The chain links TRBV27 to TRBJ2-7, with 9 bases lining up with TRBD2. The CDR3 consists of 14 residues. The trim removed 4 bases at V and 2 bases at J, leaving 3 bases unmatched. Germline V gene data show CDR1 as MNHEY and CDR2 as SMNVEV (reference sequence). CDR3 sequence: CASSSRTSAYEQYF. Here the CDR3 DNA reads TGTGCCAGCAGTTCTCGGACTAGCGCCTACGAGCAGTACTTC.

The chain is built from TRBV5-4 and TRBJ2-1; TRBD2 aligns across 13 bases. V shed 3 bases and J 6 bases; nucleotides not matched to a gene: 3. The CDR3 has 15 residues. Germline V gene data show CDR1 as SGHNT and CDR2 as YYREEE (reference sequence). As DNA, the CDR3 is TGTGCCAGCAGCTGGACTAGCGGGAGTAGCAATGAGCAGTTCTTC. Protein: CASSWTSGSSNEQFF.

On this clone itself: One end of the junction is discordant with germline, which a read error may explain. J is TRBJ2-2 and V is TRBV12-5; D perhaps matches TRBD2 (5 bases). CDR1 is LGHNT, CDR2 FRNRAP, per germline. This CDR3 region has 13 residues. The CDR3, as DNA: TGTGCTAGTGCCATCTCGGGTACCGGGGAGCTGCTTTTT. It encodes CASAISGTGELLF.

This sequence joins TRBV28 and TRBJ2-1, with 7 bases that match TRBD2. CDR1 and CDR2 from the germline V gene are MDHEN and SYDVKM. The CDR3 runs to 16 residues. The ends lost 5 bases at V and 4 bases at J; junction bases unmatched: 11. CDR3 residues: CASSPLAGALYNEQFF. The CDR3 DNA reads TGTGCCAGCAGTCCCTTGGCGGGAGCACTTTACAATGAGCAGTTCTTC. Full variable domain (outside the CDR3, taken from reference TRBV28 and TRBJ2-1): DVKVTQSSRYLVKRTGEKVFLECVQDMDHENMFWYRQDPGLGLRLIYFSYDVKMKEKGDIPEGYSVSREKKERFSLILESASTNQTSMYLCASSPLAGALYNEQFFGPGTRLTVL.

The chain is built from TRBV7-6 and TRBJ1-1, with a weak D call TRBD1 (6 bases). The germline CDR1 and CDR2 sequences are SGHVS and FNYEAQ. V lost 5 bases, J lost 3 bases, and 16 bases lay in between. CDR3 length: 15 residues. DNA of the CDR3: TGTGCCAGCAGCACTTTTGCGGGGGCGGACACTGAAGCTTTCTTT. It specifies CASSTFAGADTEAFF.

The genes are TRBV27 and TRBJ2-7; TRBD1 might be the D (5 bases). Trimming left V 3 bases short and J 4 bases short, with 16 bases between. In germline, CDR1 is MNHEY, CDR2 SMNVEV (reference sequence). This CDR3 comprises 15 residues. CDR3 DNA: TGTGCCAGCAGTTTTTATCCCACAGGTTATTACGAGCAGTACTTC. Its protein is CASSFYPTGYYEQYF.

For this clone: This same CDR3 is encoded by further DNA sequences in the sample. The V call is TRBV28, the J call TRBJ2-7; 10 nucleotides match TRBD1. With V trimmed by 2 bases and J by 2 bases, 3 bases remained unmatched. CDR3 length equals 15 residues. The germline V gene encodes CDR1 MDHEN and CDR2 SYDVKM. The chain's CDR3 is CASSLPGQGPYEQYF. CDR3 DNA: TGTGCCAGCAGTTTACCGGGACAGGGGCCCTACGAGCAGTACTTC.

The chain uses TRBV28 and TRBJ2-5, with D perhaps TRBD2 (6 bases). V lost 3 bases and J lost 2, with 10 bases in between. This CDR3 is built from 14 residues. Per the germline V gene, CDR1 is MDHEN and CDR2 is SYDVKM. In nucleotides, the CDR3 is TGTGCCAGCAGTTTGGGCGGGGCACAAGAGACCCAGTACTTC. This gives the protein CASSLGGAQETQYF.

V is TRBV7-3 and J is TRBJ2-1, with unresolved D. Germline-derived CDR1 and CDR2 are SGHTA and FQGTGA. Trimming left V 6 bases short and J 7 bases short, with 13 bases between. The CDR3 length is 13 residues. The CDR3 DNA follows: TGTGCCAGCAGTCCCTCGGGTCAAAATGAGCAGTTCTTC. Translating gives CASSPSGQNEQFF. The full variable domain, in which reference TRBV7-3 and TRBJ2-1 provide the parts outside the CDR3, is GAGVSQTPSNKVTEKGKYVELRCDPISGHTALYWYRQSLGQGPEFLIYFQGTGAADDSGLPNDRFFAVRPEGSVSTLKIQRTERGDSAVYLCASSPSGQNEQFFGPGTRLTVL.

The rearrangement uses TRBV2 and TRBJ1-2; a possible D gene is TRBD1 (5 bases). CDR3 length: 14 residues. Germline CDR1 reads SNHLY; CDR2 reads FYNNEI. The V and J ends lost 2 bases and 7 bases respectively, with 14 bases between them. In nucleotides, the CDR3 is TGTGCCAGCAGTGAATACGTCAGGGAAGGTGGCTACACCTTC. Protein sequence: CASSEYVREGGYTF.

This rearrangement joins TRBV27 to TRBJ2-7; D may be TRBD1 (6 bases). This CDR3 comprises 15 residues. The germline CDR1 and CDR2 sequences are MNHEY and SMNVEV (reference sequence). The V and J ends lost 3 bases and 5 bases respectively, with 17 bases between them. The CDR3 here is CASSFLGQGYHEQYF. For the CDR3, the DNA is TGTGCCAGCAGTTTTTTGGGTCAGGGGTACCACGAGCAGTACTTC.

V usage is TRBV19 and J usage is TRBJ1-6; D unresolved. This CDR3 has 18 residues. Germline-derived CDR1 and CDR2 are LNHDA and SQIVND (reference sequence). The V gene lost 5 bases and the J gene lost 3 bases, with 20 bases spanning the gap. The CDR3 coding sequence is TGTGCCAGTAGTGAAACGGCTATTAACTACCTCTATAATTCACCCCTCCACTTT. It yields the protein CASSETAINYLYNSPLHF.

The genes are TRBV27 and TRBJ2-7; 7 bases line up with TRBD2. Germline V lookup: CDR1 MNHEY, CDR2 SMNVEV (reference sequence). The V and J ends lost 5 bases and 0 bases, in that order; junction bases with no gene match: 7. This CDR3 region has 15 residues. This chain's CDR3 is CASSARTRPSYEQYF. The CDR3 DNA reads as TGTGCCAGCAGTGCTCGGACTAGACCCTCCTACGAGCAGTACTTC.

The chain couples TRBV6-1 to TRBJ2-5, with D uncertain. V lost 6 bases and J lost 1, with 12 bases in between. The CDR3 loop spans 14 amino acids. Looked up from germline, CDR1 is MNHNS and CDR2 is SASEGT. The CDR3 here is CASSGRQVQETQYF. CDR3 DNA sequence: TGTGCCAGCAGCGGTCGACAAGTCCAAGAGACCCAGTACTTC.

The rearrangement joins TRBV27 to TRBJ1-6, with D unclear. V dropped 7 bases and J dropped 7 bases, with 8 bases sitting between them. The germline V gene has CDR1 MNHEY and CDR2 SMNVEV (reference sequence). This CDR3 has 12 residues. CDR3 residues: CASTEGNSPLHF. The CDR3 DNA reads as TGTGCCAGCACCGAGGGCAATTCACCCCTCCACTTT.

V is TRBV18 and J is TRBJ2-2; 7 nucleotides agree with TRBD1. The CDR3 runs 16 residues. In germline, CDR1 is KGHSH, CDR2 LQKENI. V lost 10 bases and J lost 2; bases outside the gene matches: 13. The DNA of the CDR3 is TGTGCCACCTATAAAGGACAGGAACGCAACACCGGGGAGCTGTTTTTT. Protein sequence: CATYKGQERNTGELFF.

The chain carries TRBV29-1 and TRBJ2-3, with a tentative D call TRBD1 (6 bases). The CDR3 is 13 residues long. The germline CDR1 and CDR2 sequences are SQVTM and ANQGSEA. V lost 5 bases and J 1 base, leaving 10 bases between the germline ends. In DNA, the CDR3 is TGCAGCGTTAGGGCAGGGGGCACAGATACGCAGTATTTT. This gives the protein CSVRAGGTDTQYF.

This rearrangement joins TRBV19 to TRBJ2-7, with a tentative D call TRBD2 (5 bases). The germline V gene has CDR1 LNHDA and CDR2 SQIVND (reference sequence). Deletions cut 1 base from V and 5 bases from J, with 9 bases between. CDR3 length: 13 amino acids. CDR3 region: CASSIVARDEQYF. As DNA, the CDR3 is TGTGCCAGTAGTATAGTGGCGCGGGACGAGCAGTACTTC.